Each of the 27 T cell receptor beta chains below was sequenced from the same sample in a study of T cells in Graves' hyperthyroidism and ophthalmopathy (dated by TCRdb to 2018 to 2020). Library generation was performed with multiplex PCR. TCRdb records Illumina HiSeq 2000 as the sequencer. Amplification of TCR beta CDR3 regions was carried out from RNA transcripts. The first round of RT-PCR for the TCR CDR3 was performed with the HTBI primer set and the Qiagen OneStep RT-PCR kit. TCRdb redid the processing of the public reads, applying fastp at Q25 and MiXCR, and retained in-frame beta chains. Entries are consolidated by CDR3 protein sequence, retaining the most common genes and DNA. Recorded for this sample are roughly 180,000 distinct CDR3 sequences; about 18% of them occurred a single time. Clones ranked in the top ten supply 25% to 35% of the sample. Sequencing used blood. Receptor source: a woman between 45 and 60 years old with Graves' hyperthyroidism.

This clonotype was observed at least ten times. The gene calls are TRBV7-9 and TRBJ1-1, with TRBD1 as a possible D gene (5 bases). The CDR3 consists of 19 residues. Trimming removed 4 bases from V and 3 bases from J, with 27 bases in between. CDR1 SEHNR and CDR2 FQNEAQ come from the germline V gene (reference sequence). As DNA, the CDR3 is TGTGCCAGCAGCTCGTCGACGTCAGGGTCTGATGGGTGGGACACTGAAGCTTTCTTT. Encoded protein: CASSSSTSGSDGWDTEAFF.

The V gene is TRBV5-1, the J gene TRBJ1-2; the D gene is possibly TRBD1 (5 bases). V was pared by 4 bases and J by 4 bases, with 14 bases between. This CDR3 comprises 14 residues. Looked up from germline, CDR1 is SGHRS and CDR2 is YFSETQ. The CDR3, as DNA: TGCGCCAGCAGCGGGGGGGGTTTAGGCTATGGCTACACCTTC. Its translation is CASSGGGLGYGYTF.

This clonotype has at least ten counts. The genes are TRBV28 and TRBJ1-2; D unclear. Germline assignment: CDR1 MDHEN and CDR2 SYDVKM. Trimming removed 10 bases at V and 8 bases at J, with 20 bases between. The CDR3 loop spans 13 amino acids. Written as DNA, the CDR3 is TGTGCCATTAGAGATAGGCTGACGAGGGGCTACACCTTC. Translation gives CAIRDRLTRGYTF.

This clonotype occurred many times. The rearrangement joins TRBV28 to TRBJ1-6; 10 bases map to TRBD1. The V gene's germline CDR1 is MDHEN and CDR2 SYDVKM. J gave up 10 bases and V 4 bases, and 7 bases lay outside the gene matches. The CDR3 extends over 15 amino acids. The CDR3 DNA follows: TGTGCCAGCAGTTCCCCCGGACAGGGGGTATCACCCCTCCACTTT. Translated, it gives CASSSPGQGVSPLHF.

This clonotype was observed many times. The V and J genes are TRBV7-8 and TRBJ1-1, with D hard to call. Germline CDR1 is SGHVS and CDR2 is FQNEAQ. V was pared by 5 bases and J by 11 bases, with 12 bases between. CDR3 length: 11 residues. The CDR3 nucleotides are TGTGCCAGCAGCGTGGTCTCGTACGCTTTCTTT. It is translated as CASSVVSYAFF.

This clonotype was seen ten or more times. The rearrangement joins TRBV3-1 to TRBJ2-1, with D perhaps given as TRBD1 or TRBD2 (5 bases each). The CDR3 is 13 residues long. Trimming cost V 0 bases and J 10 bases, with 10 bases left between them. Germline loops: CDR1 LGHDT, CDR2 YNNKEL (reference sequence). CDR3 in DNA: TGTGCCAGCAGCCAAGATCGAGGGGAGGAGCAGTTCTTC. Its translation: CASSQDRGEEQFF.

The chain is built from TRBV5-6 and TRBJ2-7, with 8 bases aligning to TRBD1. The CDR3 contains 14 residues. Germline V gene data show CDR1 as SGHDT and CDR2 as YYEEEE. Trimming took 1 base from V and 5 from J; bases not matched to a gene: 5. The CDR3 reads CASSLFGQGHEQYF. In DNA form, the CDR3 reads TGTGCCAGCAGCTTGTTCGGACAGGGACACGAGCAGTACTTC.

V and J are TRBV5-6 and TRBJ2-7, with D unresolved. The CDR3 totals 13 residues. V lost 0 bases to trimming and J lost 7 bases, with 11 bases between them. Germline loops: CDR1 SGHDT, CDR2 YYEEEE. This CDR3 is CASSLALAEEQYF. DNA of the CDR3: TGTGCCAGCAGCTTGGCCCTTGCGGAGGAGCAGTACTTC. Complete variable domain (other parts from reference TRBV5-6 and TRBJ2-7): DAGVTQSPTHLIKTRGQQVTLRCSPKSGHDTVSWYQQALGQGPQFIFQYYEEEERQRGNFPDRFSGHQFPNYSSELNVNALLLGDSALYLCASSLALAEEQYFGPGTRLTVT.

This clonotype was detected only a few times. J is TRBJ2-2 and V is TRBV9; perhaps TRBD2 as D (7 bases). Trimming stripped 1 base from V and 2 bases from J, with 15 bases between. This CDR3 comprises 17 residues. Germline CDR1 SGDLS, CDR2 YYNGEE. The CDR3 DNA reads TGTGCCAGCAGCGTAAACTTGCGGGGGCCTAACACCGGGGAGCTGTTTTTT. Translation: CASSVNLRGPNTGELFF. Complete variable domain (other parts from reference TRBV9 and TRBJ2-2): DSGVTQTPKHLITATGQRVTLRCSPRSGDLSVYWYQQSLDQGLQFLIQYYNGEERAKGNILERFSAQQFPDLHSELNLSSLELGDSALYFCASSVNLRGPNTGELFFGEGSRLTVL.

The table lists this clonotype with many counts. The chain employs TRBV29-1 and TRBJ2-3; D not resolved. CDR3 length: 14 amino acids. Germline lookup yields CDR1 SQVTM and CDR2 ANQGSEA. Deletions cut 1 base from V and 6 bases from J, with 14 bases between. The CDR3 protein is CSVEAQNSFDTQYF. As DNA, the CDR3 is TGCAGCGTTGAAGCTCAAAATTCCTTCGATACGCAGTATTTT.

This clonotype showed up many times. The chain has TRBV28 and TRBJ2-7, with TRBD1 as a possible D gene (6 bases). This CDR3 has 13 residues. The germline V and J ends were trimmed by 4 bases and 4 bases, with 11 bases remaining between them. Germline lookup yields CDR1 MDHEN and CDR2 SYDVKM. The CDR3 protein is CASSYDTGYEQYF. The CDR3 DNA sequence: TGTGCCAGCAGTTACGATACAGGGTACGAGCAGTACTTC.

This clonotype was observed a few times. This may come from a read error, since a much larger clone is one base off. The chain couples TRBV29-1 to TRBJ1-3; D ambiguous. This CDR3 is built from 12 residues. The V gene's germline CDR1 is SQVTM and CDR2 ANQGSEA. V shed 7 bases and J shed 2 bases, with 9 bases lying between them. The CDR3 sequence is CSGALPGNTIYF. The CDR3 DNA reads TGCAGCGGGGCGCTCCCTGGAAACACCATATATTTT.

A few counts support this clonotype. This chain uses TRBV19 with TRBJ1-2; 12 positions agree with TRBD1. Germline CDR1 and CDR2: LNHDA and SQIVND (reference sequence). The CDR3 covers 17 residues. Trimming took 4 bases from V and 4 from J; bases not matched to a gene: 10. The CDR3 reads CASSTLAGTGGVYGYTF. Written as DNA, the CDR3 is TGTGCCAGTAGTACTCTTGCCGGGACAGGGGGCGTCTATGGCTACACCTTC.

CDR3 residues: CASSLAPLHASYEQYF. The CDR3, as DNA: TGCGCCAGCAGCTTGGCCCCCCTACATGCGAGCTACGAGCAGTACTTC. The V and J genes are TRBV5-1 and TRBJ2-7; D unclear. The CDR3 covers 16 residues. Germline V CDR1 and CDR2: SGHRS, YFSETQ. Trimming stripped 0 bases from V and 3 bases from J, with 16 bases between.

Only a few counts were recorded for this clonotype. A read error is likely, as this CDR3 ends without the conserved phenylalanine or tryptophan. This chain uses TRBV4-2 with TRBJ2-1; D is perhaps TRBD1 (5 bases). The germline gives CDR1 LGHNA, CDR2 YNFKEQ. The V gene lost 2 bases and the J gene lost 0 bases, with 8 bases spanning the gap. The CDR3 extends over 15 amino acids. The CDR3 nucleotides read TGTGCCAGCAGCCAACAGGGAAGCTCCTACAATGAGCAGTTCATC. Its protein product is CASSQQGSSYNEQFI.

There are many counts of this clonotype. As DNA, the CDR3 is TGTGCCAGCAGGACCCCGGACAGGGCGCATTATGGCTACACCTTC. It yields the protein CASRTPDRAHYGYTF. This chain links TRBV6-1 with TRBJ1-2; 8 nucleotides line up with TRBD1. Germline CDR1 MNHNS, CDR2 SASEGT. CDR3 length equals 15 residues. Losses at the gene ends were 6 bases for V and 5 bases for J; bases not matched to a gene: 11.

This clonotype was counted at least ten times. The rearrangement links TRBV20-1 to TRBJ1-5; D not certain. The ends were cut back, 3 bases at V and 2 bases at J, with 8 bases in the middle. Germline-derived CDR1 and CDR2 are DFQATT and SNEGSKA (reference sequence). This CDR3 has 13 amino acids. The CDR3 reads CSASSTGNQPQHF. CDR3 bases: TGCAGTGCTAGTTCCACAGGCAATCAGCCCCAGCATTTT.

The chain employs TRBV6-1 and TRBJ1-1, with D possibly being TRBD1 (6 bases). The CDR3 is 15 residues long. Per germline, CDR1 MNHNS and CDR2 SASEGT. V gave up 5 bases and J gave up 5 bases, with 18 bases separating them. The DNA for the CDR3 is TGTGCCAGCAGTCTTCATACAGGGCGAGGGACTGAAGCTTTCTTT. Translation gives CASSLHTGRGTEAFF.

This clonotype has at least ten counts. This sequence joins TRBV6-1 and TRBJ2-7; perhaps TRBD1 as D (6 bases). Germline CDR1 reads MNHNS; CDR2 reads SASEGT. The CDR3 is made up of 13 amino acids. Trimming left V 2 bases short and J 5 bases short, with 10 bases between. As DNA, the CDR3 is TGTGCCAGCAGTGAACGTCAGGGGAACGAGCAGTACTTC. Its translation is CASSERQGNEQYF.

The sample holds many counts of this clonotype. The chain combines TRBV19 with TRBJ2-3, with 11 bases matching TRBD2. CDR3 size: 19 residues. V lost 2 bases, J lost 4 bases, and 14 bases stayed unmatched. CDR1 and CDR2 (germline): LNHDA, SQIVND (reference sequence). The CDR3 sequence is CASSIWGHPSGGPADTQYF. The CDR3 DNA is TGTGCCAGTAGTATATGGGGCCACCCTAGCGGGGGGCCGGCAGATACGCAGTATTTT.

This clonotype was picked up many times. The gene calls are TRBV19 and TRBJ2-3; no clear D. This CDR3 has 13 residues. V was cut by 6 bases and J by 7 bases, with 14 bases left in between. Germline CDR1 LNHDA, CDR2 SQIVND (reference sequence). The CDR3 reads CASSPSTRNTQYF. The CDR3 DNA follows: TGTGCCAGTAGCCCCTCGACAAGAAATACGCAGTATTTT. Complete variable domain (other parts from reference TRBV19 and TRBJ2-3): DGGITQSPKYLFRKEGQNVTLSCEQNLNHDAMYWYRQDPGQGLRLIYYSQIVNDFQKGDIAEGYSVSREKKESFPLTVTSAQKNPTAFYLCASSPSTRNTQYFGPGTRLTVL.

This clonotype was picked up many times. J is TRBJ1-2 and V is TRBV28, with 7 bases that match TRBD1. The V gene end was trimmed by 2 bases and the J gene end by 4 bases; junction bases not matched to a gene: 19. Germline loops: CDR1 MDHEN, CDR2 SYDVKM. The CDR3 has 19 amino acids. The CDR3 loop reads CASSLGRQGPEAKLYGYTF. The CDR3 DNA reads TGTGCCAGCAGTTTAGGAAGACAGGGCCCGGAGGCTAAGCTCTATGGCTACACCTTC.

The V and J genes are TRBV18 and TRBJ1-1; the match to TRBD1 covers 9 bases. The CDR3 is made up of 16 amino acids. Germline V CDR1 and CDR2: KGHSH, LQKENI. V lost 3 bases to trimming and J lost 4 bases; unmatched junction nucleotides: 9. CDR3 sequence: CASSPCRDRVVTEAFF. CDR3 coding DNA: TGTGCCAGCTCACCCTGCCGGGACAGGGTGGTCACTGAAGCTTTCTTT.

This clonotype was observed at least ten times. The chain has TRBV12-3 or TRBV12-4 and TRBJ2-6; tentatively, D is TRBD1 or TRBD2 (5 bases each). The CDR3 totals 20 residues. Trimming pared 3 bases from V and 0 bases from J, leaving 21 bases between. CDR3 amino acids: CASSFRGPDNPRSGANVLTF. DNA of the CDR3: TGTGCCAGCAGTTTCCGGGGACCAGATAATCCCCGCTCTGGGGCCAACGTCCTGACTTTC.

This clonotype has a count of ten or more. Sequence at one end of the junction differs from germline and may be a read error. The V call is TRBV19, the J call TRBJ1-1, with D possibly being TRBD1 (5 bases). Germline V gives CDR1 LNHDA, CDR2 SQIVND (reference sequence). This CDR3 has 16 residues. The CDR3 region has the DNA TGTGCCAGTAGTACCCTGGGGGTATATAAGAACACTGAAGCTTTTTTT. Translated: CASSTLGVYKNTEAFF.

Many counts were recorded for this clonotype. The genes are TRBV29-1 and TRBJ2-3; no definite D call. CDR1 SQVTM and CDR2 ANQGSEA come from the germline V gene. Trimming left V 5 bases short and J 9 bases short, with 12 bases between. This CDR3 spans 11 amino acids. CDR3 sequence (DNA): TGCAGCGTTCCCTCGGACGCAACGCAGTATTTT. Protein product: CSVPSDATQYF.

This clonotype was seen repeatedly, ten times or more. This rearrangement joins TRBV7-9 to TRBJ2-5; 10 bases fit TRBD1. This CDR3 contains 15 residues. Germline V gene data show CDR1 as SEHNR and CDR2 as FQNEAQ (reference sequence). V dropped 5 bases and J dropped 1; count of bases not matched to a gene: 4. The CDR3 protein is CASSPRTGGQETQYF. DNA for the CDR3: TGTGCCAGCAGCCCCCGGACAGGGGGCCAAGAGACCCAGTACTTC. The whole variable domain, filled in from reference TRBV7-9 and TRBJ2-5, reads DTGVSQNPRHKITKRGQNVTFRCDPISEHNRLYWYRQTLGQGPEFLTYFQNEAQLEKSRLLSDRFSAERPKGSFSTLEIQRTEQGDSAMYLCASSPRTGGQETQYFGPGTRLLVL.